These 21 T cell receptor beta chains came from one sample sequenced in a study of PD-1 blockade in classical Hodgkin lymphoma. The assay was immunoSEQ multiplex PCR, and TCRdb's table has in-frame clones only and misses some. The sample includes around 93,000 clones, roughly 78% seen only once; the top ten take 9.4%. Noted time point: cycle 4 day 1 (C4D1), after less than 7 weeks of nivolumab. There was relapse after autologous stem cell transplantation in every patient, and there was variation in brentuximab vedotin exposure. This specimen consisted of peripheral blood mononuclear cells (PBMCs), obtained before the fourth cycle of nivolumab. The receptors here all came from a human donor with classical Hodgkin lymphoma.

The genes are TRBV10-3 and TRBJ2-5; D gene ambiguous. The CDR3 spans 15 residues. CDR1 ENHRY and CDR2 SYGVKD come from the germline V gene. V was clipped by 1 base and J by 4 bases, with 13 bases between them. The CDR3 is CAISEYGPQGETQYF. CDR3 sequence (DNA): TGTGCCATCAGTGAGTACGGGCCTCAAGGAGAGACCCAGTACTTC.

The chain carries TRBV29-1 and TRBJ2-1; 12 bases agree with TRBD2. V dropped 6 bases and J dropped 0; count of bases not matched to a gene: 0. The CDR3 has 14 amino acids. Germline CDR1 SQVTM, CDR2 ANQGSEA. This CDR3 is CSVTSGSSYNEQFF. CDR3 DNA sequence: TGCAGCGTGACTAGCGGGAGCTCCTACAATGAGCAGTTCTTC.

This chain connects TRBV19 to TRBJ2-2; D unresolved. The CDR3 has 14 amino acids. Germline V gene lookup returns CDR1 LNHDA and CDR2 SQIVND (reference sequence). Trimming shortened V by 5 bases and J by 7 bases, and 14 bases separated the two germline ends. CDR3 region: CASSRQTGHGELFF. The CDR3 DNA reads TGTGCCAGTAGTCGACAAACGGGCCACGGGGAGCTGTTTTTT.

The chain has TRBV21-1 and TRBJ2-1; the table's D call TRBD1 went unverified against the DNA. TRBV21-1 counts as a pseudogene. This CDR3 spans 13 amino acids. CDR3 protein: CASRRTGSGEQFF. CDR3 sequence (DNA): TGTGCCAGCCGGAGGACAGGGTCGGGTGAGCAGTTCTTC.

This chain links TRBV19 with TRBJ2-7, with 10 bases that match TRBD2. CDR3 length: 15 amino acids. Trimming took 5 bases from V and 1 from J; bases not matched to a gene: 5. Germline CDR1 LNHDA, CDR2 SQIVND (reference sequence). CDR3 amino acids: CASSGHSGRSYEQYF. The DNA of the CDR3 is TGTGCCAGTAGTGGCCATAGCGGGAGGTCCTACGAGCAGTACTTC.

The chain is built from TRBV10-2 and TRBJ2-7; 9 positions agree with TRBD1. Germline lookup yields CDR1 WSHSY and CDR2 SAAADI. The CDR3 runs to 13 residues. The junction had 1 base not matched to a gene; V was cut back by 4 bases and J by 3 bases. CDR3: CASSGQGGYEQYF. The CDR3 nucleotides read TGCGCCAGCAGTGGACAGGGGGGCTACGAGCAGTACTTC.

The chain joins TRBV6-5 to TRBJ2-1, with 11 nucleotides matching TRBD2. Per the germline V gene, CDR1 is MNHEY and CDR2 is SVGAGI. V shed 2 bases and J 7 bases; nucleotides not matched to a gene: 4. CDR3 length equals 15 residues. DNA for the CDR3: TGTGCCAGCAGTTACCGACTAGCGGGGTTAAATGAGCAGTTCTTC. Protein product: CASSYRLAGLNEQFF.

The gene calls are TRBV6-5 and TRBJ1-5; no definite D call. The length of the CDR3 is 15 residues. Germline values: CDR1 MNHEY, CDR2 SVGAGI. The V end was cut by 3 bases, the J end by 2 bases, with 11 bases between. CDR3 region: CASSYTGVGNQPQHF. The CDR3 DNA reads TGTGCCAGCAGTTATACCGGGGTTGGCAATCAGCCCCAGCATTTT.

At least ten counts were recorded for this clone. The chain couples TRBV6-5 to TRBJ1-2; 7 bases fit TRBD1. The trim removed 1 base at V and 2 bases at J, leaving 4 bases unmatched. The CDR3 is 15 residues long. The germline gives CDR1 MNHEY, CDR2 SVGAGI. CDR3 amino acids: CASSYYRGRNYGYTF. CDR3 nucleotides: TGTGCCAGCAGTTACTACAGGGGTCGCAACTATGGCTACACCTTC.

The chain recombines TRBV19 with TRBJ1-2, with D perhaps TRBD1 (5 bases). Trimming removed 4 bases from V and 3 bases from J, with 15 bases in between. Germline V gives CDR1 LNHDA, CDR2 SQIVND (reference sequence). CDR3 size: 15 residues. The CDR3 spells CASSTTRASYYGYTF. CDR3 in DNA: TGTGCCAGTAGTACAACCAGGGCCTCCTACTATGGCTACACCTTC.

The CDR3 DNA reads TGTGCCAGCTCATCGGGACTAGCTAACTACGAGCAGTACTTC. Its translation is CASSSGLANYEQYF. The chain is built from TRBV18 and TRBJ2-7; TRBD2 aligns across 9 bases. Germline V CDR1 and CDR2: KGHSH, LQKENI. Trimming removed 5 bases from V and 3 bases from J; junction bases left unmatched: 5. There are 14 residues in the CDR3.

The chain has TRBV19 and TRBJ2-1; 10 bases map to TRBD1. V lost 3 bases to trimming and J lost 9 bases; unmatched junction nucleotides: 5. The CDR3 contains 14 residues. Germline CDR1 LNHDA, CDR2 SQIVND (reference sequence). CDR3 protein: CASSMGQGSGEQFF. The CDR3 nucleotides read TGTGCCAGTAGTATGGGACAGGGGTCAGGTGAGCAGTTCTTC. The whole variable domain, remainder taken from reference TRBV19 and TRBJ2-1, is DGGITQSPKYLFRKEGQNVTLSCEQNLNHDAMYWYRQDPGQGLRLIYYSQIVNDFQKGDIAEGYSVSREKKESFPLTVTSAQKNPTAFYLCASSMGQGSGEQFFGPGTRLTVL.

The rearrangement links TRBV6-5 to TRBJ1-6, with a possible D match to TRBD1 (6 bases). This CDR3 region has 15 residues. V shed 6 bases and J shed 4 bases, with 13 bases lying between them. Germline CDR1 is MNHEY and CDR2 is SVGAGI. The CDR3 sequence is CASSRTEVYNSPLHF. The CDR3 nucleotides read TGTGCCAGCAGCCGGACAGAAGTATATAATTCACCCCTCCACTTT.

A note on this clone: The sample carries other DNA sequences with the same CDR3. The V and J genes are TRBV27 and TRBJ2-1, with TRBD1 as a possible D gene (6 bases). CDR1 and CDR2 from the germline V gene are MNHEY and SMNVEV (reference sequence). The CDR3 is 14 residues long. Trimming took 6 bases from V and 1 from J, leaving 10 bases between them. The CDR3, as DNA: TGTGCCAGCAGCCCGAGGGGGTCCTACAATGAGCAGTTCTTC. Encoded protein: CASSPRGSYNEQFF.

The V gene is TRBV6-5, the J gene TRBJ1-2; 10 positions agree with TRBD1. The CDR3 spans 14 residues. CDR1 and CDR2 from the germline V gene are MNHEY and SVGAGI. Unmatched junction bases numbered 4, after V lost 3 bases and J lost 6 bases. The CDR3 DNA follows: TGTGCCAGCAGTTATTGGGACAGGGGCAATGGCTACACCTTC. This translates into CASSYWDRGNGYTF.

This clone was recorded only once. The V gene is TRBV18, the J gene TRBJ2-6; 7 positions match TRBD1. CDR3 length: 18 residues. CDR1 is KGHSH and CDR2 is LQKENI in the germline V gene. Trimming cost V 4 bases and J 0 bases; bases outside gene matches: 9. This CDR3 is CASSLLGQAGSGANVLTF. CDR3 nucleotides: TGTGCCAGCTCACTTCTCGGACAGGCTGGCTCTGGGGCCAACGTCCTGACTTTC.

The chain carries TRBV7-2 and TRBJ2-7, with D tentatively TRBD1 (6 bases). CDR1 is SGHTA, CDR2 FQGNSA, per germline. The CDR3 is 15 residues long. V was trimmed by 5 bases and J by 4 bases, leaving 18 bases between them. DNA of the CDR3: TGTGCCAGCAGCCCACAGGGTCTATCTTATTACGAGCAGTACTTC. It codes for CASSPQGLSYYEQYF.

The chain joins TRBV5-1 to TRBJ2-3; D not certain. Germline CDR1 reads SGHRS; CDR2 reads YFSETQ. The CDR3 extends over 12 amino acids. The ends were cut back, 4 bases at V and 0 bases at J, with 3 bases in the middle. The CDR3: CASSPSTDTQYF. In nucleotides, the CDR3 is TGCGCCAGCAGCCCTAGCACAGATACGCAGTATTTT.

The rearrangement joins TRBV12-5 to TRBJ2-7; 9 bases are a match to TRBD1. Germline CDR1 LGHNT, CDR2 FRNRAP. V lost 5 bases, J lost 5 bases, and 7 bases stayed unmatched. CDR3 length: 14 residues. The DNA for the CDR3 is TGTGCTAGTGGTCAGACAGGGGGGGCCGACGAGCAGTACTTC. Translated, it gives CASGQTGGADEQYF.

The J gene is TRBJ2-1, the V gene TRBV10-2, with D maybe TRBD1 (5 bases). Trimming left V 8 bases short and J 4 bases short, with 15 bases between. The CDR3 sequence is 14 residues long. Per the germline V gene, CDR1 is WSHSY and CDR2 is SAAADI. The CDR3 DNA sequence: TGCGCCAGCCGAGCCCCGCGACAGTACAATGAGCAGTTCTTC. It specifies CASRAPRQYNEQFF.

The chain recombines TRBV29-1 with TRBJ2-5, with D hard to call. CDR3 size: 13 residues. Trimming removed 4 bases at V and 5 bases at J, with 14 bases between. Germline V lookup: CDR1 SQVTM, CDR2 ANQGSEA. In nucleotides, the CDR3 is TGCAGCGTTGGGACCCCCCTCGGGGAGACCCAGTACTTC. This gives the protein CSVGTPLGETQYF.